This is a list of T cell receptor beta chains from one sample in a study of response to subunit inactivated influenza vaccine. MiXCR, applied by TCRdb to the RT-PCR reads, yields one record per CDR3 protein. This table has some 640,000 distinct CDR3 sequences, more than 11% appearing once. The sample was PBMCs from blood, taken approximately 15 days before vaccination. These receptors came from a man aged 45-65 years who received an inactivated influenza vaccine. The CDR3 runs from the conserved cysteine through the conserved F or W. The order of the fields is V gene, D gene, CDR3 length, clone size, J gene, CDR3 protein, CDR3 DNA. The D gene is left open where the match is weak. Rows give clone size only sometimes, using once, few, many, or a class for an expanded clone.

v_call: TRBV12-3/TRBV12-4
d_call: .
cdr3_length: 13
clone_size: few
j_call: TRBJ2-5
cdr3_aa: CASSYRTEETQYF
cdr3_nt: TGTGCCAGCAGTTATAGGACGGAAGAGACCCAGTACTTC

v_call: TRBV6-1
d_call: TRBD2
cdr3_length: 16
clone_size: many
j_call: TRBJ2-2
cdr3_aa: CASSPGLAGVGGELFF
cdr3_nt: TGTGCCAGCAGTCCAGGACTAGCGGGGGTCGGCGGGGAGCTGTTTTTT

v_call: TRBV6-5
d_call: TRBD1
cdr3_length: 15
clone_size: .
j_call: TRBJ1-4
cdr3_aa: CASSYRDSLNERLFF
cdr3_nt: TGTGCCAGCAGTTACCGGGACAGCTTAAATGAAAGACTGTTTTTT

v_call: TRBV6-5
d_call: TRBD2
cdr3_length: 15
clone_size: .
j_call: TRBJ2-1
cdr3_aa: CASSYEASRGGEQFF
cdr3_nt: TGTGCCAGCAGTTACGAGGCTAGCCGCGGGGGGGAGCAGTTCTTC

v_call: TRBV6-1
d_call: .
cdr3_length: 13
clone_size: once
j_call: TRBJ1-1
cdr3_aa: CASSPRINTEAFF
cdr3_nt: TGTGCCAGCAGCCCCCGAATAAACACTGAAGCTTTCTTT

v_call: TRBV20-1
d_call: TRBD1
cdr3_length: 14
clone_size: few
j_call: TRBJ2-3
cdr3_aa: CSATRGPSTDTQYF
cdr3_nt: TGCAGTGCTACCAGGGGGCCCAGCACAGATACGCAGTATTTT

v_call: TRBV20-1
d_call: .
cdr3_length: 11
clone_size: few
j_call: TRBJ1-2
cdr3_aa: CSANRNHGYTF
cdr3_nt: TGCAGTGCCAACCGGAACCATGGCTACACCTTC

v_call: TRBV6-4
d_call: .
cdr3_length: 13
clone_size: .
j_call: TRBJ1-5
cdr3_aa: CASSEESNQPQHF
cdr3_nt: TGTGCCAGCAGTGAAGAGAGCAATCAGCCCCAGCATTTT

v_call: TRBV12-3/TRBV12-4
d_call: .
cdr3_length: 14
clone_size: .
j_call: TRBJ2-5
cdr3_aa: CASSLAEWWETQYF
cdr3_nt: TGTGCCAGCAGTTTAGCTGAGTGGTGGGAGACCCAGTACTTC

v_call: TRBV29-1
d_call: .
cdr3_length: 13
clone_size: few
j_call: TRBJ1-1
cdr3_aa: CSVEGTTNTEAFF
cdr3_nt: TGCAGCGTTGAAGGGACGACGAACACTGAAGCTTTCTTT

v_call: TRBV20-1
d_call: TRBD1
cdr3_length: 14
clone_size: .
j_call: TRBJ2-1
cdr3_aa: CSAPRQGSYLEQFF
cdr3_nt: TGCAGTGCTCCTAGACAGGGATCTTATCTTGAGCAGTTCTTC

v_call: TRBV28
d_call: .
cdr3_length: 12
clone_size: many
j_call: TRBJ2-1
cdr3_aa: CASSTQVPRLSF
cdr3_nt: TGTGCCAGCAGTACACAGGTCCCTAGACTCTCCTTC

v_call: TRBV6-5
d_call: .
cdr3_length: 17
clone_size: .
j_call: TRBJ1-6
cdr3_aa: CASSYGLGARYNSPLHF
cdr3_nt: TGTGCCAGCAGTTACGGGTTGGGGGCCAGATATAATTCACCCCTCCACTTT

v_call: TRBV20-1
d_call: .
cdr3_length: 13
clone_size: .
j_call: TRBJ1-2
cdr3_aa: CSAVREANYGYTF
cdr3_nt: TGCAGTGCAGTCAGGGAGGCCAACTATGGCTACACCTTC

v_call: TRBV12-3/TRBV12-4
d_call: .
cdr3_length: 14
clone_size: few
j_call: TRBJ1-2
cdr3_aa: CASSSGSRRYGYTF
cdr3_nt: TGTGCCAGCAGTTCGGGGTCTCGACGCTATGGCTACACCTTC

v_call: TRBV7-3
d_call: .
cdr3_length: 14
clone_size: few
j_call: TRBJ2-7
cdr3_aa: CASSLNPGAYEQYF
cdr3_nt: TGTGCCAGCAGCTTAAATCCGGGAGCCTACGAGCAGTACTTC

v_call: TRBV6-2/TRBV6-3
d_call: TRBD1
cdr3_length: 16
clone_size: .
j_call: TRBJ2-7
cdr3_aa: CASSYSAGTGRYEQYF
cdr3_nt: TGTGCCAGCAGTTACTCCGCCGGGACAGGGAGGTACGAGCAGTACTTC

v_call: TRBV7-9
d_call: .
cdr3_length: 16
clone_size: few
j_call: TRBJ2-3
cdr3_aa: CASSPGPGTITDTQYF
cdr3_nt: TGTGCCAGCAGCCCCGGCCCCGGGACAATCACAGATACGCAGTATTTT

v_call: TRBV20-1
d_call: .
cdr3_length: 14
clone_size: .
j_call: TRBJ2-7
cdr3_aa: CSASYGSNSYEQYF
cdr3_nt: TGCAGTGCTTCTTATGGCAGTAACTCCTACGAGCAGTACTTC

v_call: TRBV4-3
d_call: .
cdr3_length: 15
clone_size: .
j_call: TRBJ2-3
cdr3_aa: CASSQDGGGTDTQYF
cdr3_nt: TGCGCCAGCAGCCAAGATGGGGGCGGCACAGATACGCAGTATTTT

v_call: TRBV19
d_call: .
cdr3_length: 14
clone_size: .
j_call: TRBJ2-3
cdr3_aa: CASSIRSETDTQYF
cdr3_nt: TGTGCCAGTAGTATCAGGTCAGAAACAGATACGCAGTATTTT

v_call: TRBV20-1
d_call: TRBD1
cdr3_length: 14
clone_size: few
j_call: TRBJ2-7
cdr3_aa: CSASQGARTYEQYF
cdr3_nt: TGCAGTGCGAGTCAGGGGGCGCGAACCTACGAGCAGTACTTC

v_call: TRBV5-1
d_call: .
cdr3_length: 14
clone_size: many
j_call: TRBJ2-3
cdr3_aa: CASTPSGGTDTQYF
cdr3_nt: TGCGCCAGCACCCCCTCAGGAGGCACAGATACGCAGTATTTT

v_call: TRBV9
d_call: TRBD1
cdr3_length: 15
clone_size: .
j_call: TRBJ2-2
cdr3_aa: CASSGRQGPPGELFF
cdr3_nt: TGTGCCAGCAGCGGAAGACAGGGCCCCCCCGGGGAGCTGTTTTTT

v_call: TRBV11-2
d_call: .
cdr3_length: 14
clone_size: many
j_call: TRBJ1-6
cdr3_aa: CASSPSPYNSPLHF
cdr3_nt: TGTGCCAGCAGCCCGAGCCCCTATAATTCACCCCTCCACTTT

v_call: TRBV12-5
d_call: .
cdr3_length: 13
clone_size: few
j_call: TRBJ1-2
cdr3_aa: CATARGANYGYTF
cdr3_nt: TGTGCCACGGCGCGGGGGGCTAACTATGGCTACACCTTC

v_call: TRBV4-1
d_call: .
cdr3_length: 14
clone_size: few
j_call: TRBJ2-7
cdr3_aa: CASRPGLSSYEQYF
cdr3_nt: TGCGCCAGCAGGCCCGGGCTTAGCTCCTACGAGCAGTACTTC

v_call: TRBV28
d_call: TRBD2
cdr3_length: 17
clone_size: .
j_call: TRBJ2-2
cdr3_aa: CASSLLAGGDRGRELFF
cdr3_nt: TGTGCCAGCAGTTTGCTAGCGGGAGGCGACCGGGGCCGGGAGCTGTTTTTT

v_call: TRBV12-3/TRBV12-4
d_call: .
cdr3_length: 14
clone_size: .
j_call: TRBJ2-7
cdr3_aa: CASSLDGNSYEQYF
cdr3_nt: TGTGCCAGCAGTTTAGACGGAAACTCCTACGAGCAGTACTTC

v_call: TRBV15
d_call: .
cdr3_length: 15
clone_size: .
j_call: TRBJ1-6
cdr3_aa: CATSRDQGSNSPLHF
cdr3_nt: TGTGCCACCAGCAGAGATCAGGGCTCGAATTCACCCCTCCACTTT

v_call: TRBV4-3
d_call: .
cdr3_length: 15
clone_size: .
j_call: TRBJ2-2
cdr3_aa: CASRRTVANTGELFF
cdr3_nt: TGCGCCAGCAGACGGACGGTCGCGAACACCGGGGAGCTGTTTTTT